What follows are 21 T cell receptor beta chains derived from one specimen sequenced in a study of OX40 agonist ivuxolimab in advanced cancers. Library method: the immunoSEQ multiplex PCR assay. TCRdb took over this immuneACCESS table, retaining in-frame rearrangements with V and J assigned. Such tables are incomplete; in checked studies, under half of the missing clones stem from an unresolved V gene, and the remainder is unexplained. Across this sample there are about 67,000 clones, with 70% to 90% seen only once. The ten largest clonotypes hold 2% to 2.5% of the sample. The specimen was CD4+ or CD8+ T cells sorted from blood, collected in a trial of the OX40 agonist ivuxolimab. All receptors come from an adult with an advanced solid tumor such as melanoma, head and neck, liver or kidney cancer.

V and J are TRBV6-5 and TRBJ2-7, with TRBD2 identical over 11 bases. With V trimmed by 5 bases and J by 5 bases, 5 bases remained unmatched. This CDR3 has 14 residues. Germline V lookup: CDR1 MNHEY, CDR2 SVGAGI. DNA for the CDR3: TGTGCCAGCAGTCGACTAGCGGGGCGGGACGAGCAGTACTTC. This encodes CASSRLAGRDEQYF.

The rearrangement joins TRBV30 to TRBJ2-7; no clear D gene. The CDR3 covers 12 residues. Germline V gene lookup returns CDR1 GTSNPN and CDR2 SVGIG (reference sequence). V was trimmed by 2 bases and J by 4 bases, leaving 9 bases between them. The CDR3 here is CAWSRTFYEQYF. Here the CDR3 DNA reads TGTGCCTGGAGTCGAACTTTTTACGAGCAGTACTTC. Full variable domain (missing parts from reference TRBV30 and TRBJ2-7): SQTIHQWPATLVQPVGSPLSLECTVEGTSNPNLYWYRQAAGRGLQLLFYSVGIGQISSEVPQNLSASRPQDRQFILSSKKLLLSDSGFYLCAWSRTFYEQYFGPGTRLTVT.

The chain recombines TRBV6-1 with TRBJ2-1; TRBD2 matches 9 bases. This CDR3 has 13 amino acids. J was trimmed by 10 bases and V by 6 bases; bases with no gene match: 7. Germline assignment: CDR1 MNHNS and CDR2 SASEGT. In nucleotides, the CDR3 is TGTGCCAGCAGGCCGGGACTAGCCGGAGAGCAGTTCTTC. It translates to CASRPGLAGEQFF.

V and J are TRBV5-6 and TRBJ1-1; 7 positions agree with TRBD1. Germline V gene lookup returns CDR1 SGHDT and CDR2 YYEEEE. The V segment lost 3 bases and the J segment 1 base; nucleotides outside the gene matches: 6. CDR3 length: 15 residues. The CDR3 DNA sequence: TGTGCCAGCAGCTCCTCCTGGACAGGGAACACTGAAGCTTTCTTT. Translation: CASSSSWTGNTEAFF.

The chain recombines TRBV5-6 with TRBJ2-3, with D unclear. The germline gives CDR1 SGHDT, CDR2 YYEEEE. This CDR3 comprises 11 residues. V was pared by 2 bases and J by 7 bases, with 5 bases between. The CDR3 nucleotides read TGTGCCAGCAGCTTAGATCATACGCAGTATTTT. This sequence encodes CASSLDHTQYF.

This clone rates as medium-sized. The chain has TRBV19 and TRBJ1-2, with 7 bases fitting TRBD1. The germline CDR1 and CDR2 sequences are LNHDA and SQIVND (reference sequence). After removal of 9 bases from V and 4 bases from J, the junction contained 5 bases not matched to a gene. The CDR3 contains 12 residues. The DNA of the CDR3 is TGTGCCAGCGCCGGGACAGCCTATGGCTACACCTTC. Its protein product is CASAGTAYGYTF.

The chain links TRBV7-3 to TRBJ1-2; D uncertain. The CDR3 covers 16 residues. The V and J ends lost 2 bases and 0 bases respectively, with 13 bases between them. Germline-derived CDR1 and CDR2 are SGHTA and FQGTGA. This chain's CDR3 is CASSLGPAESNYGYTF. The CDR3 DNA reads TGTGCCAGCAGCTTAGGGCCGGCCGAATCTAACTATGGCTACACCTTC.

Concerning this clone itself: One junction end does not reproduce the germline sequence, and a read error may be involved. The same CDR3 is also encoded by other DNA sequences in this sample. CDR3 protein: CSARGGTGLFF. CDR3 nucleotide sequence: TGCAGTGCCAGAGGAGGGACAGGGCTGTTTTTT. This sequence joins TRBV20-1 and TRBJ1-4, with 9 positions matching TRBD1. This CDR3 region has 11 residues. CDR1 is DFQATT, CDR2 SNEGSKA, per germline (reference sequence).

The V call is TRBV18, the J call TRBJ2-5; weak D call: TRBD2 (6 bases). V lost 6 bases and J lost 3, with 14 bases in between. Germline CDR1 is KGHSH and CDR2 is LQKENI. The CDR3 contains 14 residues. CDR3 sequence reads: CASSDESGEETQYF. CDR3 nucleotides: TGTGCCAGCTCGGACGAATCGGGGGAAGAGACCCAGTACTTC.

The chain carries TRBV28 and TRBJ2-7, with D possibly matching TRBD1 (5 bases). Germline V CDR1 and CDR2: MDHEN, SYDVKM. The germline V and J ends were trimmed by 6 bases and 0 bases, with 12 bases remaining between them. The CDR3 contains 14 residues. CDR3 DNA sequence: TGTGCCAGCAGGGGGCCGGGTTACTCCTACGAGCAGTACTTC. It is translated as CASRGPGYSYEQYF.

This chain links TRBV30 with TRBJ2-1, with TRBD1 matching 9 bases. Germline values: CDR1 GTSNPN, CDR2 SVGIG (reference sequence). The CDR3 runs 15 residues. Trimming cost V 2 bases and J 2 bases; bases outside gene matches: 4. CDR3 nucleotides: TGTGCCTGGAGTTTGGGACAGGGCCCCTACAATGAGCAGTTCTTC. Its translation is CAWSLGQGPYNEQFF.

V usage is TRBV28 and J usage is TRBJ1-4; 7 bases are shared with TRBD1. J gave up 5 bases and V 0 bases, and 3 bases lay outside the gene matches. The germline gives CDR1 MDHEN, CDR2 SYDVKM. The CDR3 loop spans 15 amino acids. This chain's CDR3 is CASSLWQGENEKLFF. The CDR3 nucleotides read TGTGCCAGCAGTTTATGGCAGGGGGAAAATGAAAAACTGTTTTTT.

The V call is TRBV5-4, the J call TRBJ2-1; D may be TRBD1 (6 bases). Germline lookup yields CDR1 SGHNT and CDR2 YYREEE (reference sequence). Trimming cost V 4 bases and J 7 bases, with 15 bases left between them. The CDR3 contains 14 residues. The CDR3 DNA reads as TGTGCCAGCAGCCCCCGCACAGGGACAAATGAGCAGTTCTTC. Its translation: CASSPRTGTNEQFF.

The chain joins TRBV30 to TRBJ1-1; D may be TRBD1 (6 bases). This CDR3 is built from 14 residues. V lost 0 bases to trimming and J lost 1 base, with 9 bases between them. Germline-derived CDR1 and CDR2 are GTSNPN and SVGIG (reference sequence). The CDR3 DNA is TGTGCCTGGAGTGTAGTGGGGGCGAACACTGAAGCTTTCTTT. Its translation is CAWSVVGANTEAFF.

This chain uses TRBV12-5 with TRBJ1-2; possible D gene TRBD1, 5 bases. V was trimmed by 7 bases and J by 2 bases, leaving 8 bases between them. The germline gives CDR1 LGHNT, CDR2 FRNRAP. CDR3 size: 12 residues. The chain's CDR3 is CASAGSNYGYTF. The CDR3, as DNA: TGTGCTAGTGCAGGGAGCAACTATGGCTACACCTTC. The complete variable domain, with remaining parts taken from reference TRBV12-5 and TRBJ1-2, reads DARVTQTPRHKVTEMGQEVTMRCQPILGHNTVFWYRQTMMQGLELLAYFRNRAPLDDSGMPKDRFSAEMPDATLATLKIQPSEPRDSAVYFCASAGSNYGYTFGSGTRLTVV.

This clone was found once. V and J are TRBV30 and TRBJ2-3, with 8 positions matching TRBD1. The CDR3 spans 14 residues. J was trimmed by 5 bases and V by 6 bases; bases with no gene match: 10. Germline CDR1 and CDR2: GTSNPN and SVGIG (reference sequence). CDR3 in DNA: TGTGCCTGCAAGACCAGGGGGCCGGTAGATACGCAGTATTTT. This gives the protein CACKTRGPVDTQYF.

In this sample, this clone turned up a few times. The J gene is TRBJ2-2, the V gene TRBV4-1; no clear D. V was pared by 1 base and J by 4 bases, with 10 bases between. Germline V lookup: CDR1 MGHRA, CDR2 YSYEKL. This CDR3 spans 15 amino acids. Here the CDR3 reads CASSQARRSTGELFF. In DNA, the CDR3 is TGCGCCAGCAGCCAAGCCAGGCGGAGCACCGGGGAGCTGTTTTTT.

This sequence joins TRBV6-1 and TRBJ2-5; unclear D gene. This CDR3 has 13 residues. Per the germline V gene, CDR1 is MNHNS and CDR2 is SASEGT. V lost 4 bases to trimming and J lost 4 bases, with 10 bases between them. CDR3 sequence: CASSVIYLETQYF. The CDR3 DNA reads as TGTGCCAGCAGTGTAATTTACCTAGAGACCCAGTACTTC.

The chain couples TRBV19 to TRBJ2-1, with a possible D match to TRBD2 (5 bases). This CDR3 has 15 amino acids. Germline CDR1 reads LNHDA; CDR2 reads SQIVND (reference sequence). The V end was cut by 0 bases, the J end by 9 bases, with 15 bases between. The CDR3 is CASSIDSVLSGEQFF. The CDR3 DNA reads TGTGCCAGTAGTATAGATAGCGTCCTCTCGGGTGAGCAGTTCTTC.

The chain carries TRBV6-1 and TRBJ2-7; tentatively, D is TRBD2 (5 bases). The germline CDR1 and CDR2 sequences are MNHNS and SASEGT. Trimming cost V 2 bases and J 4 bases, with 9 bases left between them. The CDR3 loop spans 13 amino acids. CDR3 DNA sequence: TGTGCCAGCAGTGAAACGGAGGCGTACGAGCAGTACTTC. It specifies CASSETEAYEQYF.

V usage is TRBV4-2 and J usage is TRBJ2-7, with TRBD1 identical over 8 bases. The ends lost 2 bases at V and 2 bases at J; junction bases unmatched: 5. Germline V lookup: CDR1 LGHNA, CDR2 YNFKEQ. There are 15 residues in the CDR3. CDR3 nucleotide sequence: TGTGCCAGCAGCCAATTAGGGACAGGACCCTACGAGCAGTACTTC. This sequence encodes CASSQLGTGPYEQYF.